A selection of T cell receptor beta chains follows, all from one sample in a study of blood T cell repertoires in COVID-19. Generated by immunoSEQ multiplex PCR, the TCRdb table keeps only in-frame clones and is missing some. Here the sample spans about 98,000 clones, 87% being singletons. The sequenced sample consisted of peripheral blood. The receptors here all came from a man in his sixties or seventies with acute or convalescent COVID-19. Each CDR3 is given with its conserved first and last residue. Size tells how often a clone was seen (once, few, many) or the class of an expanded clone, and some rows leave it out.

- | TRBV7-7 | CASSSIDRGRRLTEAFF
few | TRBV6-1 | CASSARQGNSNQPQHF
- | TRBV28 | CASSLTTGSQGYTF
- | TRBV3-1/TRBV3-2 | CASSEAGVETEAFF
- | TRBV29-1 | CSVEASVYGYTF
- | TRBV5-4 | CASSLDGGRGGSPLHF
- | TRBV28 | CASRLTGTSGVYEQYF
- | TRBV19 | CASSPLRGGGDEQYF
- | TRBV4-1 | CASSQGDREDQPQHF
few | TRBV6-5 | CASSYQGENEQYF
- | TRBV6-6 | CASSPGSYGYTF